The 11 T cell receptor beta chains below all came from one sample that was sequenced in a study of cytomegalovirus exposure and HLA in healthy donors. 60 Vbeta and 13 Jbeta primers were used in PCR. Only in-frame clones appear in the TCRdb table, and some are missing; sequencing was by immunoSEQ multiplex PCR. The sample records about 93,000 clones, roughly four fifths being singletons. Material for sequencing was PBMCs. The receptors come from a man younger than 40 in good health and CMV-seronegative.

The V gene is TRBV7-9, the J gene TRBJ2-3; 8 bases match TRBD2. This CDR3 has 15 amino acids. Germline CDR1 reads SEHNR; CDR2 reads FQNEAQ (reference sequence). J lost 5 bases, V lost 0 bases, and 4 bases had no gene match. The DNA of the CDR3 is TGTGCCAGCAGCTTAGCAGGCCTAGCGGGAGATACGCAGTATTTT. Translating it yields CASSLAGLAGDTQYF.

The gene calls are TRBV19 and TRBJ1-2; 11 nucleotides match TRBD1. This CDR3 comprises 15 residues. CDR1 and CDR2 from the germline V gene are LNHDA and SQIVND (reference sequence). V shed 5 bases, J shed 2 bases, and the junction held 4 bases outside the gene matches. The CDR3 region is CASSPGTGGNYGYTF. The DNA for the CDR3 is TGTGCCAGTAGTCCCGGGACAGGGGGAAACTATGGCTACACCTTC.

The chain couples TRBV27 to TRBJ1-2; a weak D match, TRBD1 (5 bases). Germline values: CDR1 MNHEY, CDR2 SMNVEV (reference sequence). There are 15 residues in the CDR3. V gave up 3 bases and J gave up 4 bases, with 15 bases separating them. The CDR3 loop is CASSFSQVNLYGYTF. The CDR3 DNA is TGTGCCAGCAGTTTTTCACAGGTGAACCTCTATGGCTACACCTTC.

For the CDR3, the DNA is TGTGCCAGCAGCTTAAACCAGGGGACAGGGAACACCGGGGAGCTGTTTTTT. Translated: CASSLNQGTGNTGELFF. The chain employs TRBV11-3 and TRBJ2-2; 8 positions match TRBD1. The CDR3 has 17 amino acids. The junction had 6 bases not matched to a gene; V was cut back by 2 bases and J by 1 base. CDR1 and CDR2 (germline): SGHNT, YENEEA.

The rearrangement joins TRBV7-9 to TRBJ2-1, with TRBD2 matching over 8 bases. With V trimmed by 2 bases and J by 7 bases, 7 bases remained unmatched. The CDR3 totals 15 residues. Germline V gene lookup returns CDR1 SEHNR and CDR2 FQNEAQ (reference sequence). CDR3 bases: TGTGCCAGCAGCTTAACACCCGGGGGGGTGAATGAGCAGTTCTTC. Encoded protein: CASSLTPGGVNEQFF.

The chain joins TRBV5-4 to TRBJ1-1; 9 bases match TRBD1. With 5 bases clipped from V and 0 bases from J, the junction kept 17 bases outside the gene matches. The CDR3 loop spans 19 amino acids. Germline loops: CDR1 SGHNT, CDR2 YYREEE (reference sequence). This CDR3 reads CASSFGWDREQFLNTEAFF. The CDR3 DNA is TGTGCCAGCAGTTTCGGATGGGACAGGGAGCAGTTTTTGAACACTGAAGCTTTCTTT.

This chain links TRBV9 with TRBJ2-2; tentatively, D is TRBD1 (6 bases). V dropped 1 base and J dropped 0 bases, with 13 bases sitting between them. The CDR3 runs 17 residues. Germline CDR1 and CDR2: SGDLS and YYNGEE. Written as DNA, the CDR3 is TGTGCCAGCAGCGTAAGCGACAGGAAAGCGAACACCGGGGAGCTGTTTTTT. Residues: CASSVSDRKANTGELFF.

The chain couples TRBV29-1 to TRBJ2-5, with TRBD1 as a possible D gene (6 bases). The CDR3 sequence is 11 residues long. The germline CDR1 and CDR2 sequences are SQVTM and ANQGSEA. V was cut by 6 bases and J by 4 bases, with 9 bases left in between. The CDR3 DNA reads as TGCAGCGTCGACAGGACAGAGACCCAGTACTTC. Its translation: CSVDRTETQYF.

CDR3 nucleotides: TGTGCCAGCAGCCTGGGGACAGGCCCCTGGCCCCAGCATTTT. It specifies CASSLGTGPWPQHF. The rearrangement joins TRBV28 to TRBJ1-5; TRBD1 matches at 8 bases. CDR3 length: 14 amino acids. V gave up 6 bases and J gave up 9 bases; unmatched junction bases: 10. Germline V gene sequence: CDR1 MDHEN, CDR2 SYDVKM.

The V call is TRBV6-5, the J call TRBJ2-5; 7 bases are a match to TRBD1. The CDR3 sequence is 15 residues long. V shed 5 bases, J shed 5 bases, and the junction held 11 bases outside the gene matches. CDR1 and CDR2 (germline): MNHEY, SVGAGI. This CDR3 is CASSVDRVFVETQYF. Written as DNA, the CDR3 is TGTGCCAGCAGTGTCGACAGGGTGTTTGTCGAGACCCAGTACTTC.

Here the CDR3 DNA reads TGTGCCAGCAGCTTATCTCTTCCCAGAGGCGAGCAGTACGTC. This translates into CASSLSLPRGEQYV. V is TRBV7-8 and J is TRBJ2-7, with D hard to call. Germline V CDR1 and CDR2: SGHVS, FQNEAQ. Trimming cost V 2 bases and J 6 bases, with 14 bases left between them. CDR3 size: 14 residues.